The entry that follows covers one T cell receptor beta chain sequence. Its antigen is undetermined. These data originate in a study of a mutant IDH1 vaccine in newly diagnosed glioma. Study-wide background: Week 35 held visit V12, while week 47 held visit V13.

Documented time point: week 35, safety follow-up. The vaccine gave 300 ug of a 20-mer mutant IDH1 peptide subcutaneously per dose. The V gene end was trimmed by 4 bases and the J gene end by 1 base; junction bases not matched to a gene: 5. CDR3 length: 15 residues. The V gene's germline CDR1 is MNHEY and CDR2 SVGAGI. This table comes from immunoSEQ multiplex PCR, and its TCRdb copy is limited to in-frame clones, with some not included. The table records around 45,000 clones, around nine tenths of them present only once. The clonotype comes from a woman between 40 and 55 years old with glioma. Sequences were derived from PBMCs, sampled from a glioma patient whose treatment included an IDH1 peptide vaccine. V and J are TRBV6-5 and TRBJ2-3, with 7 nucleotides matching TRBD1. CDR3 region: CASSWGQWGTDTQYF. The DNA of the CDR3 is TGTGCCAGCAGTTGGGGACAGTGGGGCACAGATACGCAGTATTTT.